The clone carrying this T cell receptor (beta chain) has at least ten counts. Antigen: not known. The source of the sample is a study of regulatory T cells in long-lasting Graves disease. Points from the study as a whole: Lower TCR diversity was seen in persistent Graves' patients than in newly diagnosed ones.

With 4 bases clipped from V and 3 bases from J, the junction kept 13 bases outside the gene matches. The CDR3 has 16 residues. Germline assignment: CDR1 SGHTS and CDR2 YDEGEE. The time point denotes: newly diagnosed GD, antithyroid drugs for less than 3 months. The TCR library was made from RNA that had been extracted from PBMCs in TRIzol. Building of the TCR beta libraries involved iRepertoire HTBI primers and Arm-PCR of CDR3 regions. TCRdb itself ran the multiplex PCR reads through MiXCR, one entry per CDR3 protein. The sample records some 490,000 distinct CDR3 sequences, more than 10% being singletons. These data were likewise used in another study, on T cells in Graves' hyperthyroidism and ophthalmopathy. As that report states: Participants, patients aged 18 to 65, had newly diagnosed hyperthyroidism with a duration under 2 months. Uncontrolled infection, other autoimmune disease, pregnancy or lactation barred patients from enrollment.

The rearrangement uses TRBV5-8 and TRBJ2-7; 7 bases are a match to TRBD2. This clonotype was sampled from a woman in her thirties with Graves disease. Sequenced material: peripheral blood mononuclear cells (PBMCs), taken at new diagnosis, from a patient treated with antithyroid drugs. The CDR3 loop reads CASSLRSGMGNYEQYF. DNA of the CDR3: TGTGCCAGCAGCCTGAGAAGCGGGATGGGGAACTACGAGCAGTACTTC.